The 28 T cell receptor beta chains below come from one sample, sequenced in a study of blood T cell repertoires in COVID-19. Some clones are missing from TCRdb's copy, which holds only in-frame ones; the method was immunoSEQ multiplex PCR. This table has about 85,000 clones, 90% appearing once. The sequenced material came from peripheral blood. The origin of the receptors is a woman of 80 years or more with active or convalescent COVID-19.

The chain carries TRBV11-1 and TRBJ1-2; 7 bases agree with TRBD1. The CDR3 is made up of 13 amino acids. Germline CDR1 SGHAT, CDR2 FQDESV (reference sequence). Trimming cost V 4 bases and J 2 bases; bases outside gene matches: 1. As DNA, the CDR3 is TGTGCCAGCAGCTCGGGACAGAACTATGGCTACACCTTC. Protein product: CASSSGQNYGYTF.

The J gene is TRBJ2-3, the V gene TRBV5-1; 7 positions match TRBD1. This CDR3 has 15 residues. Losses at the gene ends were 2 bases for V and 6 bases for J; bases not matched to a gene: 9. The V gene's germline CDR1 is SGHRS and CDR2 YFSETQ. In nucleotides, the CDR3 is TGCGCCAGCAGCTTAGGGGGCAGGCGGATGGATACGCAGTATTTT. Translation: CASSLGGRRMDTQYF. The complete variable domain, with remaining parts taken from reference TRBV5-1 and TRBJ2-3, reads KAGVTQTPRYLIKTRGQQVTLSCSPISGHRSVSWYQQTPGQGLQFLFEYFSETQRNKGNFPGRFSGRQFSNSRSEMNVSTLELGDSALYLCASSLGGRRMDTQYFGPGTRLTVL.

The rearrangement joins TRBV7-9 to TRBJ2-2; TRBD1 is a possible D gene (6 bases). Germline V gene data show CDR1 as SEHNR and CDR2 as FQNEAQ (reference sequence). The length of the CDR3 is 19 residues. V lost 1 base and J 2 bases, leaving 20 bases between the germline ends. The CDR3 loop reads CASSLVSVAARGNTGELFF. The CDR3 nucleotides read TGTGCCAGCAGCTTAGTCAGCGTGGCGGCCAGGGGTAACACCGGGGAGCTGTTTTTT.

A single count supports this clone. The chain links TRBV4-1 to TRBJ2-5, with D perhaps TRBD1 (6 bases). V was clipped by 4 bases and J by 5 bases, with 26 bases between them. Looked up from germline, CDR1 is MGHRA and CDR2 is YSYEKL. This CDR3 contains 18 residues. The CDR3, as DNA: TGCGCCAGCAGCCGATCCAACGACCTTACAGGGAGTCGGGAGACCCAGTACTTC. The encoded protein is CASSRSNDLTGSRETQYF.

This sequence joins TRBV28 and TRBJ1-5; D may be TRBD1 (5 bases). CDR3 length equals 14 residues. The ends were cut back, 4 bases at V and 5 bases at J, with 12 bases in the middle. Germline values: CDR1 MDHEN, CDR2 SYDVKM. The CDR3 loop reads CASSSPGKDQPQHF. The CDR3 nucleotides read TGTGCCAGCAGTTCACCAGGGAAGGATCAGCCCCAGCATTTT.

Only one count was recorded for this clone. The V and J genes are TRBV7-6 and TRBJ1-1; 7 positions agree with TRBD1. The junction had 9 bases not matched to a gene; V was cut back by 5 bases and J by 0 bases. The CDR3 covers 16 residues. Germline-derived CDR1 and CDR2 are SGHVS and FNYEAQ. This chain's CDR3 is CASSPRDRFMNTEAFF. DNA for the CDR3: TGTGCCAGCAGCCCACGGGACAGATTCATGAACACTGAAGCTTTCTTT. Full variable domain (outside the CDR3, taken from reference TRBV7-6 and TRBJ1-1): GAGVSQSPRYKVTKRGQDVALRCDPISGHVSLYWYRQALGQGPEFLTYFNYEAQQDKSGLPNDRFSAERPEGSISTLTIQRTEQRDSAMYRCASSPRDRFMNTEAFFGQGTRLTVV.

This clone was seen only a few times. The rearrangement joins TRBV7-9 to TRBJ2-1; D ambiguous. There are 11 residues in the CDR3. V dropped 5 bases and J dropped 6 bases, with 5 bases sitting between them. In germline, CDR1 is SEHNR, CDR2 FQNEAQ (reference sequence). The CDR3 spells CASSVGNEQFF. The CDR3 DNA follows: TGTGCCAGCAGCGTCGGCAATGAGCAGTTCTTC.

The chain is built from TRBV18 and TRBJ2-1, with TRBD2 identical over 8 bases. The length of the CDR3 is 15 residues. Unmatched junction bases numbered 4, after V lost 3 bases and J lost 3 bases. Germline CDR1 KGHSH, CDR2 LQKENI. The chain's CDR3 is CASSPTSARYNEQFF. As DNA, the CDR3 is TGTGCCAGCTCACCGACTAGCGCCCGCTACAATGAGCAGTTCTTC.

This sequence joins TRBV12-5 and TRBJ2-2; 7 nucleotides line up with TRBD1. This CDR3 spans 13 amino acids. The trim removed 6 bases at V and 7 bases at J, leaving 5 bases unmatched. Germline loops: CDR1 LGHNT, CDR2 FRNRAP. CDR3 DNA sequence: TGTGCTAGTGGGGTACAGGGGCTCGGGGAGCTGTTTTTT. Amino acids: CASGVQGLGELFF.

The chain joins TRBV6-2 or TRBV6-3 to TRBJ2-5; TRBD1 matches 11 bases. The ends lost 4 bases at V and 5 bases at J; junction bases unmatched: 6. CDR3 length: 15 amino acids. Germline V gene lookup returns CDR1 MNHEY and CDR2 SVGEGT. The CDR3 DNA is TGTGCCAGCAGTTCTGGACAGGGGGCATTGGAGACCCAGTACTTC. It codes for CASSSGQGALETQYF.

The chain recombines TRBV7-2 with TRBJ2-2; 10 positions agree with TRBD2. Losses at the gene ends were 3 bases for V and 7 bases for J; bases not matched to a gene: 5. CDR1 is SGHTA, CDR2 FQGNSA, per germline. The CDR3 runs to 15 residues. The CDR3 nucleotides read TGTGCCAGCAGCTTGCTAGCGGGAGCTGTCGGGGAGCTGTTTTTT. This translates into CASSLLAGAVGELFF.

The chain uses TRBV29-1 and TRBJ2-1; D perhaps matches TRBD1 (6 bases). The V end was cut by 8 bases, the J end by 6 bases, with 20 bases between. Germline values: CDR1 SQVTM, CDR2 ANQGSEA. The CDR3 sequence is 14 residues long. Here the CDR3 reads CSLEGTTKFNEQFF. CDR3 DNA: TGCAGCCTAGAGGGGACAACAAAATTCAATGAGCAGTTCTTC.

This chain joins TRBV19 and TRBJ2-2; TRBD2 might be the D (6 bases). Trimming stripped 10 bases from V and 6 bases from J, with 18 bases between. Germline loops: CDR1 LNHDA, CDR2 SQIVND (reference sequence). CDR3 length: 14 residues. The CDR3 sequence: CATSSRRGPGELFF. For the CDR3, the DNA is TGTGCCACCTCATCCCGGCGGGGCCCCGGGGAGCTGTTTTTT.

V is TRBV5-1 and J is TRBJ2-2, with 8 bases matching TRBD2. This CDR3 has 16 residues. The V and J ends lost 2 bases and 2 bases, in that order; junction bases with no gene match: 5. CDR1 is SGHRS, CDR2 YFSETQ, per germline. CDR3 DNA: TGCGCCAGCAGCTTCCCTAGCGGGCGAAACACCGGGGAGCTGTTTTTT. It yields the protein CASSFPSGRNTGELFF.

The V gene is TRBV6-2 or TRBV6-3, the J gene TRBJ2-7; TRBD2 agrees at 14 bases. Trimming took 6 bases from V and 4 from J; bases not matched to a gene: 5. Germline values: CDR1 MNHEY, CDR2 SVGEGT. The CDR3 totals 15 residues. The CDR3 loop is CASSEGLAGGYEQYF. CDR3 bases: TGTGCCAGCAGCGAAGGACTAGCGGGAGGATACGAGCAGTACTTC.

This rearrangement joins TRBV18 to TRBJ2-6, with 7 bases lining up with TRBD1. J gave up 2 bases and V 3 bases, and 10 bases lay outside the gene matches. Per the germline V gene, CDR1 is KGHSH and CDR2 is LQKENI. The CDR3 has 18 amino acids. CDR3 DNA sequence: TGTGCCAGCTCACCGACGGTAGGGGGCATCACTGGGGCCAACGTCCTGACTTTC. This sequence encodes CASSPTVGGITGANVLTF.

The rearrangement joins TRBV5-1 to TRBJ1-4; 8 bases align to TRBD1. The trim removed 0 bases at V and 7 bases at J, leaving 5 bases unmatched. CDR3 length: 15 amino acids. CDR1 SGHRS and CDR2 YFSETQ come from the germline V gene. CDR3 residues: CASSLVGQGVEKLFF. CDR3 DNA sequence: TGCGCCAGCAGCTTGGTCGGACAGGGTGTTGAAAAACTGTTTTTT.

The V gene is TRBV5-6, the J gene TRBJ2-3; tentatively, D is TRBD1 (5 bases). CDR1 is SGHDT, CDR2 YYEEEE, per germline. Trimming shortened V by 7 bases and J by 5 bases, and 14 bases separated the two germline ends. The CDR3 totals 13 residues. As DNA, the CDR3 is TGTGCCAGCGGAAGCCTTAGGGGAGATACGCAGTATTTT. Amino acids: CASGSLRGDTQYF.

The V call is TRBV28, the J call TRBJ1-5, with no clear D. The CDR3 is 12 amino acids. Trimming took off 7 bases at V and 4 bases at J, with 8 bases between the two ends. Germline-derived CDR1 and CDR2 are MDHEN and SYDVKM. CDR3 in amino acids: CASTSPNQPQHF. The CDR3 nucleotides are TGTGCCAGCACGTCCCCGAATCAGCCCCAGCATTTT.

J is TRBJ2-7 and V is TRBV7-9; TRBD1 matches at 8 bases. V dropped 5 bases and J dropped 3; count of bases not matched to a gene: 9. Germline assignment: CDR1 SEHNR and CDR2 FQNEAQ (reference sequence). The length of the CDR3 is 15 residues. The CDR3 loop is CASSTSAGGSYEQYF. As DNA, the CDR3 is TGTGCCAGCAGCACCTCAGCAGGGGGCAGCTACGAGCAGTACTTC.

V usage is TRBV7-2 and J usage is TRBJ2-7, with TRBD2 matching 11 bases. The length of the CDR3 is 16 residues. CDR1 SGHTA and CDR2 FQGNSA come from the germline V gene. V dropped 5 bases and J dropped 2; count of bases not matched to a gene: 8. The CDR3 loop is CASSPLAGVEPYEQYF. The CDR3 nucleotides read TGTGCCAGCAGCCCACTAGCGGGAGTAGAGCCCTACGAGCAGTACTTC.

This chain uses TRBV6-5 with TRBJ2-7; 8 bases are a match to TRBD1. Trimming removed 2 bases from V and 7 bases from J; junction bases left unmatched: 10. Germline lookup yields CDR1 MNHEY and CDR2 SVGAGI. The CDR3 loop spans 15 amino acids. This CDR3 reads CASSYATGGFREQYF. CDR3 DNA: TGTGCCAGCAGTTACGCTACAGGGGGGTTTCGGGAGCAGTACTTC.

The chain employs TRBV28 and TRBJ1-2; unclear D gene. Germline CDR1 MDHEN, CDR2 SYDVKM. V lost 2 bases to trimming and J lost 9 bases, with 16 bases between them. CDR3 size: 14 residues. CDR3 loop: CASSLTHASSSYTF. DNA of the CDR3: TGTGCCAGCAGTTTAACTCACGCCTCTTCGAGCTACACCTTC.

The chain couples TRBV7-2 to TRBJ2-1; 12 bases are a match to TRBD2. V shed 0 bases and J 7 bases; nucleotides not matched to a gene: 4. The CDR3 consists of 16 residues. The V gene's germline CDR1 is SGHTA and CDR2 FQGNSA. The CDR3 region has the DNA TGTGCCAGCAGCTTAGCCTCGACTAGCGGGAGTAATGAGCAGTTCTTC. Translating it yields CASSLASTSGSNEQFF. The variable domain in full, with the rest retrieved from reference TRBV7-2 and TRBJ2-1, is GAGVSQSPSNKVTEKGKDVELRCDPISGHTALYWYRQSLGQGLEFLIYFQGNSAPDKSGLPSDRFSAERTGGSVSTLTIQRTQQEDSAVYLCASSLASTSGSNEQFFGPGTRLTVL.

J is TRBJ2-7 and V is TRBV4-1, with TRBD1 identical over 8 bases. Germline loops: CDR1 MGHRA, CDR2 YSYEKL. Trimming removed 3 bases from V and 2 bases from J; junction bases left unmatched: 12. The CDR3 runs to 17 residues. CDR3 bases: TGCGCCAGCAGCCACAATTCAGGGGGCAGTTTCCCCTACGAGCAGTACTTC. Its translation: CASSHNSGGSFPYEQYF.

The chain links TRBV14 to TRBJ2-3; 9 nucleotides line up with TRBD2. This CDR3 is built from 18 residues. V lost 4 bases and J lost 2; bases outside the gene matches: 13. CDR1 is SGHDN and CDR2 is FVKESK in the germline V gene. The CDR3 sequence: CASSREGILAGPTDTQYF. As DNA, the CDR3 is TGTGCCAGCAGCCGGGAAGGGATTCTAGCGGGACCCACAGATACGCAGTATTTT.

The V gene is TRBV19, the J gene TRBJ1-1, with TRBD1 identical over 8 bases. Unmatched junction bases numbered 4, after V lost 7 bases and J lost 6 bases. The CDR3 runs to 12 residues. Germline CDR1 is LNHDA and CDR2 is SQIVND (reference sequence). CDR3 loop: CASTSDRAEAFF. The CDR3 DNA follows: TGTGCCAGTACCTCGGACAGGGCTGAAGCTTTCTTT.

The rearrangement uses TRBV10-1 and TRBJ2-3; 9 nucleotides align to TRBD2. Germline V gene sequence: CDR1 WNHNN, CDR2 SYGVQD (reference sequence). This CDR3 is 22 amino acids long. V was clipped by 7 bases and J by 0 bases; unmatched bases: 26. The CDR3 DNA follows: TGCGCCAGCAATAATAGCGGGAGACAACCAGAGTCAACCACCCACAGCACAGATACGCAGTATTTT. Its protein is CASNNSGRQPESTTHSTDTQYF.